Below, 10 T cell receptor beta chains from the same sample are listed, as sequenced in a study of T cells after yellow fever vaccination. MiXCR, run by TCRdb on the 5' RACE reads, gives a single entry per CDR3 protein. The sample has roughly 48,000 distinct CDR3 sequences, about 6.3% seen once. The sample here was CD8+ T cells not binding an NS4B(214-222) dextramer, sorted from PBMCs, taken about 49 days after the first yellow fever vaccination. The receptor source for this set is a man younger than 35 who received the YFV17D yellow fever vaccine.

Note on this clonotype: One end of the junction does not line up with germline, which may come from a read error. V gene TRBV12-3 or TRBV12-4 combines with J gene TRBJ2-2; 8 bases agree with TRBD1. This CDR3 region has 15 residues. CDR3 region: CASSGTGGVSGERFF. The CDR3 bases are TGTGCCAGCAGTGGAACAGGGGGAGTTTCCGGGGAGCGGTTTTTT.

This clonotype was recorded at least ten times. This chain links TRBV13 with TRBJ2-7, with TRBD1 matching over 12 bases. The CDR3 is made up of 20 amino acids. Trimming took 5 bases from V and 0 from J; bases not matched to a gene: 17. CDR1 is PRHDT and CDR2 is FYEKMQ in the germline V gene (reference sequence). The CDR3 is CASSERSGTGGAYSSYEQYF. The CDR3 DNA reads TGTGCCAGCAGCGAAAGATCCGGGACAGGGGGCGCGTATAGCTCCTACGAGCAGTACTTC.

The table lists this clonotype with a few counts. The chain joins TRBV4-1 to TRBJ2-5; no definite D call. Germline V lookup: CDR1 MGHRA, CDR2 YSYEKL. Trimming took 2 bases from V and 2 from J, leaving 9 bases between them. This CDR3 comprises 14 residues. The CDR3 region is CASSQSEYQETQYF. The CDR3 DNA sequence: TGCGCCAGCAGCCAATCTGAGTATCAAGAGACCCAGTACTTC.

This clonotype was counted many times. The rearrangement links TRBV12-3 or TRBV12-4 to TRBJ2-7; 7 nucleotides agree with TRBD2. The CDR3 consists of 13 residues. Trimming took 4 bases from V and 2 from J; bases not matched to a gene: 2. CDR3 amino acids: CASSSGGTYEQYV. The DNA of the CDR3 is TGTGCCAGCAGTTCCGGGGGGACCTACGAGCAGTACGTC.

This clonotype was counted at least ten times. The chain couples TRBV14 to TRBJ2-7, with 8 bases aligning to TRBD2. Germline V gene sequence: CDR1 SGHDN, CDR2 FVKESK. This CDR3 has 14 amino acids. The trim removed 1 base at V and 3 bases at J, leaving 2 bases unmatched. The CDR3: CASSQGRGDYEQYF. The CDR3 bases are TGTGCCAGCAGCCAAGGGCGGGGGGACTACGAGCAGTACTTC.

This clonotype was observed at least ten times. The chain combines TRBV4-3 with TRBJ2-3; 15 nucleotides line up with TRBD2. This CDR3 spans 18 amino acids. The trim removed 0 bases at V and 4 bases at J, leaving 5 bases unmatched. In germline, CDR1 is LGHNA, CDR2 YSLEER. The chain's CDR3 is CASSQDGLAGGWADTQYF. In DNA form, the CDR3 reads TGCGCCAGCAGCCAAGACGGACTAGCGGGGGGGTGGGCAGATACGCAGTATTTT.

This clonotype was detected many times. The chain is built from TRBV4-3 and TRBJ2-5; possibly TRBD1 for D (6 bases). Trimming removed 3 bases from V and 4 bases from J, with 9 bases in between. The CDR3 loop spans 13 amino acids. CDR1 is LGHNA, CDR2 YSLEER, per germline. CDR3 in DNA: TGCGCCAGCAGCCAGGTACAGGGAGAGACCCAGTACTTC. It is translated as CASSQVQGETQYF.

This clonotype was seen repeatedly, ten times or more. The V and J genes are TRBV4-1 and TRBJ1-5; 9 nucleotides align to TRBD1. Germline V gene data show CDR1 as MGHRA and CDR2 as YSYEKL. The CDR3 consists of 16 residues. The J segment lost 7 bases and the V segment lost 1 base, leaving 8 bases of the junction unmatched. CDR3 coding DNA: TGCGCCAGCAGCCAAGGTGGACAGGGGATTGGGCAGCCCCAGCATTTT. Protein product: CASSQGGQGIGQPQHF.

This clonotype was seen at least ten times. The chain has TRBV7-9 and TRBJ2-1; D ambiguous. The germline CDR1 and CDR2 sequences are SEHNR and FQNEAQ (reference sequence). Trimming cost V 3 bases and J 12 bases, with 9 bases left between them. The CDR3 is made up of 11 amino acids. The CDR3 DNA follows: TGTGCCAGCAGCTTCGGACGTTGGCAGTTCTTC. Its translation: CASSFGRWQFF.

This clonotype was seen at least ten times. The V and J genes are TRBV5-1 and TRBJ2-1; 7 bases are a match to TRBD2. The CDR3 covers 14 residues. Germline V gives CDR1 SGHRS, CDR2 YFSETQ. The junction had 6 bases not matched to a gene; V was cut back by 0 bases and J by 9 bases. CDR3 DNA: TGCGCCAGCAGCTTGGGCGGGGGTCGAGGTGAGCAGTTCTTC. Its protein product is CASSLGGGRGEQFF.